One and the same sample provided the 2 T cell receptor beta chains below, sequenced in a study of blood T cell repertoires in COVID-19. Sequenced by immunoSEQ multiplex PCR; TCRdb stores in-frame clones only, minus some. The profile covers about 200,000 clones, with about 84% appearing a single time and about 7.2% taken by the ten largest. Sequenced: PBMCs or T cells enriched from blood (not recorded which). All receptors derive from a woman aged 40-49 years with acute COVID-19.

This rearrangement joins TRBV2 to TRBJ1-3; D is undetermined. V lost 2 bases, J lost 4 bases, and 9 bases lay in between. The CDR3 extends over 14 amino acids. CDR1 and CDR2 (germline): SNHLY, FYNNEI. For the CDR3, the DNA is TGTGCCAGCAGTGAAAGCGGAGGGGGAAACACCATATATTTT. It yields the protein CASSESGGGNTIYF.

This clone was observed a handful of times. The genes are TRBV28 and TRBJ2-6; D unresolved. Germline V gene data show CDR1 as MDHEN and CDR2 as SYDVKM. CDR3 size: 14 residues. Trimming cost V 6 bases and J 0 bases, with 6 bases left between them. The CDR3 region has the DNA TGTGCCAGCAGGCTTAGCTCTGGGGCCAACGTCCTGACTTTC. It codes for CASRLSSGANVLTF.